This TCR beta chain was sequenced during a study of blood T cells in healthy people across ages. On this clonotype itself: No antigen is known for it. A junction end diverges from the germline sequence, so it may reflect a read error.

Regarding the study as a whole: Donor CMV status, an unknown factor, possibly confounded changes in expanded clonotypes. Naive T cell percentage strongly correlated with TCR beta diversity. Per million T cells, TCR beta diversity dropped roughly linearly as age increased.

The CDR3 is made up of 14 amino acids. Germline assignment: CDR1 SQVTM and CDR2 ANQGSEA. The use of a sample-barcoded 5' primer and a J-beta primer mix characterized a second PCR of roughly 7 to 11 cycles. TCRdb used MiXCR to reprocess the 5' RACE reads, holding one entry per CDR3 protein. The sample shows 1.5 million to 2 million distinct CDR3 sequences, roughly two fifths of them seen only once. This sequence was found in a human donor in good health. The chain recombines TRBV29-1 with TRBJ1-1, with a tentative D call TRBD1 (5 bases). The sample comprised blood. DNA of the CDR3: TGCAGCGTCGCCAGGGTACAACGAAACAGTGAAGCTTTCTTT. This encodes CSVARVQRNSEAFF.